Following are 9 T cell receptor beta chains from one sample sequenced in a study of regulatory T cells in long-lasting Graves disease. Regarding time point: persistent/refractory GD, antithyroid drugs over 5 years with positive TRAb. From PBMCs, RNA was extracted and then used to make the TCR library. Relying on iRepertoire HTBI primers and Arm-PCR of CDR3 regions, the team built TCR beta libraries. Using its own MiXCR run on the multiplex PCR reads, TCRdb lists one record per CDR3 protein. Counted here are about half a million distinct CDR3 sequences, approximately 23% occurring once; the ten biggest clones make up about an eighth. Specimen: peripheral blood mononuclear cells (PBMCs), collected when the disease was refractory, from a patient treated with antithyroid drugs. The source of these receptors is a female donor with Graves disease.

This chain links TRBV6-5 with TRBJ2-5; 8 bases line up with TRBD2. V lost 1 base to trimming and J lost 3 bases; unmatched junction nucleotides: 7. Germline CDR1 MNHEY, CDR2 SVGAGI. The CDR3 contains 16 residues. CDR3: CASSYFAGGPEETQYF. CDR3 in DNA: TGTGCCAGCAGTTACTTCGCGGGAGGACCGGAAGAGACCCAGTACTTC.

The J gene is TRBJ1-5, the V gene TRBV7-2; D unresolved. Trimming cost V 6 bases and J 3 bases, with 12 bases left between them. This CDR3 has 14 amino acids. Germline V gene lookup returns CDR1 SGHTA and CDR2 FQGNSA. The CDR3 reads CASRVGGINQPQHF. The DNA for the CDR3 is TGTGCCAGCAGAGTGGGAGGTATCAATCAGCCCCAGCATTTT.

This rearrangement joins TRBV7-2 to TRBJ2-2, with D possibly TRBD1 on 6 matching bases. There are 16 residues in the CDR3. Germline V gives CDR1 SGHTA, CDR2 FQGNSA. Trimming shortened V by 2 bases and J by 1 base, and 11 bases separated the two germline ends. The CDR3 DNA reads TGTGCCAGCAGCTTATCTGGGGGCCTGAACACCGGGGAGCTGTTTTTT. Translation gives CASSLSGGLNTGELFF.

V and J are TRBV18 and TRBJ1-2; the D is unclear. Trimming pared 2 bases from V and 8 bases from J, leaving 12 bases between. The CDR3 is made up of 13 amino acids. Germline CDR1 and CDR2: KGHSH and LQKENI. Here the CDR3 DNA reads TGTGCCAGCTCACCAGGGCAGGTCTCCGGCTACACCTTC. Amino acids: CASSPGQVSGYTF.

This clonotype was recorded many times. V gene TRBV6-9 combines with J gene TRBJ2-5; a possible D gene is TRBD1 (6 bases). The CDR3 has 13 residues. Trimming left V 4 bases short and J 5 bases short, with 11 bases between. Germline CDR1 reads MNHGY; CDR2 reads SVAAGI. The CDR3 nucleotides are TGTGCCAGCAGTTGGACAGAATCGGAGACCCAGTACTTC. Translating gives CASSWTESETQYF.

This clonotype was seen a handful of times. The chain carries TRBV7-3 and TRBJ2-1; tentative D call: TRBD2 (5 bases). The length of the CDR3 is 15 residues. Trimming removed 4 bases at V and 1 base at J, with 11 bases between. Germline V lookup: CDR1 SGHTA, CDR2 FQGTGA. CDR3 protein: CASSSVGRSYNEQFF. As DNA, the CDR3 is TGTGCCAGCAGCTCCGTTGGGAGATCCTACAATGAGCAGTTCTTC.

Only a few counts were recorded for this clonotype. This chain links TRBV19 with TRBJ1-2; 8 bases are shared with TRBD1. Unmatched junction bases numbered 7, after V lost 5 bases and J lost 8 bases. Germline V gene data show CDR1 as LNHDA and CDR2 as SQIVND (reference sequence). The CDR3 runs to 13 residues. CDR3 in amino acids: CASSWATGDGYTF. As DNA, the CDR3 is TGTGCCAGTAGTTGGGCGACAGGGGACGGCTACACCTTC.

In this sample, this clonotype turned up many times. The chain recombines TRBV13 with TRBJ1-4; the match to TRBD1 covers 7 bases. The CDR3 totals 13 residues. Trimming took 10 bases from V and 3 from J; bases not matched to a gene: 5. Germline V gives CDR1 PRHDT, CDR2 FYEKMQ (reference sequence). CDR3 amino acids: CATGDRANEKLFF. For the CDR3, the DNA is TGTGCCACCGGGGACAGAGCTAATGAAAAACTGTTTTTT.

This clonotype was picked up many times. The chain links TRBV6-1 to TRBJ2-7, with TRBD1 identical over 7 bases. Germline V gives CDR1 MNHNS, CDR2 SASEGT. V lost 5 bases, J lost 1 base, and 2 bases stayed unmatched. CDR3 length: 13 residues. The CDR3 loop reads CASSKTGSYEQYF. Written as DNA, the CDR3 is TGTGCCAGCAGTAAGACAGGGTCCTACGAGCAGTACTTC.